One T cell receptor (beta chain) is described in this entry. This clone's antigen is unknown. One base away there is no much larger clone; base qualities are not given. Deletion took 3 bases off V and 2 bases off J, with a span of 10 bases between the germline ends. CDR1 and CDR2 were assigned from the germline V gene (reference sequence) as SGHAT and FQDESV. Counted from cysteine to phenylalanine, this CDR3 has 14 amino acids. CDR3 DNA is the only sequence kept; it has 42 bases, read in frame from the first base. Library construction relied on the immunoSEQ multiplex PCR assay. Held by TCRdb, this immuneACCESS table contains in-frame sequences only and omits some clones. Under half of the omission traces to an unresolved V gene where checked; the cause of the rest is unknown. The sample data list more than 55,000 clones, and approximately 91% of these were observed just once. Together, the top ten hold 1% to 1.5% of the sample.

The data were taken from a study of T cell changes during pregnancy in multiple sclerosis (dated by TCRdb to about 2019). Broadly, across the study: Changes in the T cell repertoire over the course of pregnancy were examined in this study in women with multiple sclerosis.

The source is a female donor with multiple sclerosis, enrolled in a pregnancy study. In this chain, TRBV11-1 is recombined with TRBJ1-1; the best D guess is TRBD1, with 5 bases matching. Source: peripheral blood, taken in the second trimester of pregnancy. In nucleotides, the sequence is TGTGCCAGCAGCTTCGACAGCCCTAACACTGAAGCTTTCTTT. The translation is CASSFDSPNTEAFF.